A single sample gave rise to the 27 T cell receptor beta chains below, sequenced in a study of T cells in Graves' hyperthyroidism and ophthalmopathy. Template material for amplifying TCR beta CDR3 regions consisted of RNA transcripts. TCR CDR3 underwent first-round RT-PCR with the HTBI primer set. TCRdb re-derived calls from the multiplex PCR reads in MiXCR, one entry per CDR3 protein. Of 300,000 to 450,000 distinct CDR3 sequences listed, about 14% are singletons. Sample: blood. The receptors come from a man between 25 and 39 years old with Graves' hyperthyroidism that later progressed to Graves' ophthalmopathy.

This clonotype occurred many times. The V and J genes are TRBV10-2 and TRBJ1-1, with D uncertain. There are 16 residues in the CDR3. Trimming took 4 bases from V and 0 from J, leaving 15 bases between them. In germline, CDR1 is WSHSY, CDR2 SAAADI. CDR3 nucleotide sequence: TGCGCCAGCAGTGGTGGTACAACGGATGTGAACACTGAAGCTTTCTTT. It translates to CASSGGTTDVNTEAFF.

This clonotype was seen ten or more times. The chain carries TRBV28 and TRBJ2-1, with D perhaps TRBD2 (5 bases). The CDR3 runs 13 residues. CDR1 is MDHEN and CDR2 is SYDVKM in the germline V gene. V lost 5 bases and J 9 bases, leaving 14 bases between the germline ends. The CDR3 sequence is CASSLGLTGEQFF. The CDR3 DNA is TGTGCCAGCAGTCTAGGACTCACCGGTGAGCAGTTCTTC.

This clonotype has only a few counts. One end of the junction varies from germline; a read error may be responsible. The V and J genes are TRBV12-5 and TRBJ1-5, with D unresolved. CDR1 is LGHNT, CDR2 FRNRAP, per germline. The CDR3 consists of 17 residues. The CDR3 nucleotides are TGTGTTAGTGGTTTGGTACTACTAGGGTGGCTCAATCAGCCCCAGCATTTT. Translation: CVSGLVLLGWLNQPQHF.

This clonotype has at least ten counts. This sequence joins TRBV28 and TRBJ1-2; D ambiguous. The CDR3 length is 15 residues. Germline CDR1 is MDHEN and CDR2 is SYDVKM. The ends were cut back, 2 bases at V and 0 bases at J, with 10 bases in the middle. Here the CDR3 reads CASSLNRVPNYGYTF. The DNA of the CDR3 is TGTGCCAGCAGTTTAAATAGAGTTCCTAACTATGGCTACACCTTC.

This clonotype was seen many times. CDR3 coding DNA: TGTGCCAGCACCCAACCCGACAGGGAATTGGGTGGCTACACCTTC. This sequence encodes CASTQPDRELGGYTF. V is TRBV6-1 and J is TRBJ1-2; 7 positions match TRBD1. The CDR3 length is 15 residues. The junction had 15 bases not matched to a gene; V was cut back by 7 bases and J by 7 bases. Germline V CDR1 and CDR2: MNHNS, SASEGT.

As regards this clonotype: The missing conserved phenylalanine or tryptophan at the end of this CDR3 makes a read error likely. The chain employs TRBV12-3 or TRBV12-4 and TRBJ2-1, with D perhaps TRBD1 (6 bases). The CDR3 sequence is 15 residues long. The CDR3 loop is CASSFVTGLYNEQFL. The CDR3 bases are TGCGCCAGCAGTTTTGTGACAGGCCTCTACAATGAGCAGTTCCTC.

Only a few counts were recorded for this clonotype. The rearrangement links TRBV11-3 to TRBJ1-2, with 7 bases identical to TRBD1. The CDR3 length is 14 residues. From germline, CDR1 is SGHNT and CDR2 YENEEA. Germline trimming cut 4 bases from V and 2 bases from J; bases unmatched to any gene: 4. The CDR3 protein is CASSSMTGNYGYTF. The CDR3 region has the DNA TGTGCCAGCAGCTCGATGACAGGGAACTATGGCTACACCTTC.

The chain carries TRBV24-1 and TRBJ2-7; 9 positions match TRBD1. In germline, CDR1 is KGHDR, CDR2 SFDVKD. CDR3 length: 12 residues. The V gene end was trimmed by 9 bases and the J gene end by 3 bases; junction bases not matched to a gene: 2. The CDR3 bases are TGTGCCACCCCGACAGGGGGCTACGAGCAGTACTTC. Translated, it gives CATPTGGYEQYF.

This clonotype was recorded many times. The CDR3 nucleotides are TGTGCCAGCAGCCCAGGGACAGGGGGCTTGAATGAGCAGTTCTTC. Translation: CASSPGTGGLNEQFF. V usage is TRBV7-6 and J usage is TRBJ2-1, with 12 bases lining up with TRBD1. The V segment lost 5 bases and the J segment 7 bases; nucleotides outside the gene matches: 6. This CDR3 has 15 residues. Germline lookup yields CDR1 SGHVS and CDR2 FNYEAQ.

This clonotype appeared many times. CDR3 DNA: TGTGCCAGCAGTTTGAGTGGGTTACAGCCCCAGCATTTT. Translation gives CASSLSGLQPQHF. This chain links TRBV28 with TRBJ1-5; no clear D gene. Germline CDR1 is MDHEN and CDR2 is SYDVKM. V gave up 3 bases and J gave up 7 bases, with 10 bases separating them. CDR3 length: 13 amino acids. The complete variable domain, with remaining parts taken from reference TRBV28 and TRBJ1-5, reads DVKVTQSSRYLVKRTGEKVFLECVQDMDHENMFWYRQDPGLGLRLIYFSYDVKMKEKGDIPEGYSVSREKKERFSLILESASTNQTSMYLCASSLSGLQPQHFGDGTRLSIL.

This rearrangement joins TRBV30 to TRBJ1-4; possibly TRBD1 for D (6 bases). The CDR3 is made up of 14 amino acids. V was pared by 3 bases and J by 3 bases, with 11 bases between. Per germline, CDR1 GTSNPN and CDR2 SVGIG (reference sequence). CDR3 loop: CAWSPRGANEKLFF. Written as DNA, the CDR3 is TGTGCCTGGAGCCCCAGGGGTGCTAATGAAAAACTGTTTTTT.

This clonotype was observed at least ten times. The V gene is TRBV5-1, the J gene TRBJ2-1; 12 nucleotides agree with TRBD2. After removal of 0 bases from V and 9 bases from J, the junction contained 4 bases not matched to a gene. There are 15 residues in the CDR3. Germline loops: CDR1 SGHRS, CDR2 YFSETQ. For the CDR3, the DNA is TGCGCCAGCAGCTTGGGACTAGCGGGGGAAGGTGAGCAGTTCTTC. Its protein is CASSLGLAGEGEQFF.

This chain links TRBV7-2 with TRBJ2-7, with D possibly TRBD1 on 5 matching bases. CDR1 and CDR2 from the germline V gene are SGHTA and FQGNSA. V lost 2 bases and J 0 bases, leaving 11 bases between the germline ends. This CDR3 is 15 amino acids long. The CDR3 protein is CASSLMPRDSYEQYF. CDR3 nucleotides: TGTGCCAGCAGCTTAATGCCCAGGGACTCCTACGAGCAGTACTTC.

This clonotype was seen a handful of times. The rearrangement links TRBV7-3 to TRBJ2-7; 9 bases are shared with TRBD1. Germline CDR1 and CDR2: SGHTA and FQGTGA. The CDR3 contains 15 residues. V lost 0 bases to trimming and J lost 2 bases; unmatched junction nucleotides: 2. As DNA, the CDR3 is TGTGCCAGCAGCTTAACCACAGGGGGCCCCTACGAGCAGTACTTC. It specifies CASSLTTGGPYEQYF.

This clonotype appeared a single time. This clone may be a read error of a much larger clone one base away. The rearrangement joins TRBV28 to TRBJ1-2, with D hard to call. The CDR3 extends over 13 amino acids. Germline V lookup: CDR1 MDHEN, CDR2 SYDVKM. Deletions cut 6 bases from V and 8 bases from J, with 16 bases between. CDR3 coding DNA: TGTGCCAGCAGCAGACGGGGATCATGGGGCTACACCTTC. As protein: CASSRRGSWGYTF.

This clonotype was recorded many times. V and J are TRBV10-3 and TRBJ1-1, with D unclear. The CDR3 length is 13 residues. The V gene's germline CDR1 is ENHRY and CDR2 SYGVKD. The ends were cut back, 4 bases at V and 1 base at J, with 7 bases in the middle. This CDR3 reads CAISGRENTEAFF. Here the CDR3 DNA reads TGTGCCATCAGTGGAAGGGAGAACACTGAAGCTTTCTTT.

This clonotype was counted ten times or more. The V gene is TRBV6-1, the J gene TRBJ1-5; TRBD1 aligns across 8 bases. Germline V gives CDR1 MNHNS, CDR2 SASEGT. The CDR3 length is 14 residues. With V trimmed by 6 bases and J by 0 bases, 1 base remained unmatched. The CDR3 here is CASRDRASNQPQHF. CDR3 coding DNA: TGTGCCAGCAGGGACAGGGCTAGCAATCAGCCCCAGCATTTT.

This clonotype was counted between two and nine times. This sequence may be a read error, since a much larger clone differs from it by one base. This chain uses TRBV7-9 with TRBJ2-5; D uncertain. The germline V and J ends were trimmed by 5 bases and 5 bases, with 12 bases remaining between them. CDR3 length: 13 amino acids. The germline V gene encodes CDR1 SEHNR and CDR2 FQNEAQ (reference sequence). The CDR3: CASSNLGLETQYF. In DNA form, the CDR3 reads TGTGCCAGCAGCAATCTTGGTCTCGAGACCCAGTACTTC.

A few counts support this clonotype. The genes are TRBV11-3 and TRBJ2-1, with TRBD1 matching over 7 bases. V trimming: 2 bases; J trimming: 5 bases; junction bases outside the gene matches: 9. Germline CDR1 reads SGHNT; CDR2 reads YENEEA. The CDR3 loop spans 16 amino acids. The CDR3, as DNA: TGTGCCAGCAGCTTAAGCCCTAGGGGGCGGGACAATGAGCAGTTCTTC. Amino acids: CASSLSPRGRDNEQFF. Combining the CDR3 with reference TRBV11-3 and TRBJ2-1 gives the whole variable domain EAGVVQSPRYKIIEKKQPVAFWCNPISGHNTLYWYLQNLGQGPELLIRYENEEAVDDSQLPKDRFSAERLKGVDSTLKIQPAELGDSAVYLCASSLSPRGRDNEQFFGPGTRLTVL.

This clonotype was seen at least ten times. This chain links TRBV28 with TRBJ2-7, with 15 bases lining up with TRBD2. CDR3 length: 18 residues. The germline V gene has CDR1 MDHEN and CDR2 SYDVKM. With V trimmed by 3 bases and J by 0 bases, 6 bases remained unmatched. The CDR3 loop reads CASSFPGLAGGFSYEQYF. CDR3 DNA sequence: TGTGCCAGCAGTTTCCCGGGACTAGCGGGGGGCTTCTCCTACGAGCAGTACTTC.

CDR3 sequence: CASSQDGGGGSVDTQYF. For the CDR3, the DNA is TGCGCCAGCAGCCAAGATGGCGGGGGGGGCAGTGTAGATACGCAGTATTTT. This rearrangement joins TRBV4-1 to TRBJ2-3; 9 bases map to TRBD2. J lost 5 bases, V lost 0 bases, and 9 bases had no gene match. Germline V lookup: CDR1 MGHRA, CDR2 YSYEKL. The CDR3 is 17 residues long.

The rearrangement joins TRBV30 to TRBJ1-2; D is uncertain. CDR1 and CDR2 (germline): GTSNPN, SVGIG (reference sequence). The CDR3 totals 20 residues. V was shortened by 0 bases and J by 1 base, with 27 bases between the two germline ends. The CDR3 DNA sequence: TGTGCCTGGAGTGTAACGCGTTTGGGGTTAGGACGGGTTGTTAACTATGGCTACACCTTC. Translated: CAWSVTRLGLGRVVNYGYTF. The complete variable domain, with remaining parts taken from reference TRBV30 and TRBJ1-2, reads SQTIHQWPATLVQPVGSPLSLECTVEGTSNPNLYWYRQAAGRGLQLLFYSVGIGQISSEVPQNLSASRPQDRQFILSSKKLLLSDSGFYLCAWSVTRLGLGRVVNYGYTFGSGTRLTVV.

This clonotype appeared many times. V gene TRBV2 combines with J gene TRBJ2-3; 9 nucleotides line up with TRBD1. This CDR3 is built from 14 residues. Per germline, CDR1 SNHLY and CDR2 FYNNEI. The junction had 7 bases not matched to a gene; V was cut back by 6 bases and J by 6 bases. The CDR3 is CASRRDREFDTQYF. DNA of the CDR3: TGTGCCAGCAGGAGGGACAGGGAGTTTGATACGCAGTATTTT.

This clonotype has a handful of counts. The gene calls are TRBV28 and TRBJ2-7, with 8 bases matching TRBD1. CDR1 is MDHEN, CDR2 SYDVKM, per germline. V lost 3 bases and J lost 2; bases outside the gene matches: 6. The CDR3 length is 15 residues. The CDR3 spells CASSFEDRAPYEQYF. The CDR3 DNA reads TGTGCCAGCAGTTTTGAGGACAGGGCCCCCTACGAGCAGTACTTC.

This clonotype was detected ten times or more. V usage is TRBV5-5 and J usage is TRBJ2-5, with D maybe TRBD1 (6 bases). CDR3 size: 14 residues. The V gene's germline CDR1 is SGHKS and CDR2 YYEKEE (reference sequence). V was shortened by 4 bases and J by 4 bases, with 14 bases between the two germline ends. The CDR3 protein is CASSTATGLETQYF. In nucleotides, the CDR3 is TGTGCCAGCAGCACCGCGACAGGTTTAGAGACCCAGTACTTC. The full variable domain, with the rest looked up from reference TRBV5-5 and TRBJ2-5, is DAGVTQSPTHLIKTRGQQVTLRCSPISGHKSVSWYQQVLGQGPQFIFQYYEKEERGRGNFPDRFSARQFPNYSSELNVNALLLGDSALYLCASSTATGLETQYFGPGTRLLVL.

In the case of this clonotype: A read error may explain this, as a much larger clone is one base away. The chain employs TRBV6-2 or TRBV6-3 and TRBJ2-2; no clear D. The V end was cut by 6 bases, the J end by 1 base, with 6 bases between. From germline, CDR1 is MNHEY and CDR2 SVGEGT. This CDR3 spans 13 amino acids. CDR3 nucleotide sequence: TGTGCCAGCAGCAACAGGAACACCGGGGAGCTGTTTTTT. The encoded protein is CASSNRNTGELFF.

The J gene is TRBJ1-2, the V gene TRBV27; D perhaps matches TRBD1 (5 bases). Trimming took off 2 bases at V and 6 bases at J, with 19 bases between the two ends. This CDR3 has 16 residues. Germline-derived CDR1 and CDR2 are MNHEY and SMNVEV (reference sequence). The CDR3 is CASSLVWGTLSDGYTF. The CDR3, as DNA: TGTGCCAGCAGTTTAGTTTGGGGCACGCTGAGCGATGGCTACACCTTC.